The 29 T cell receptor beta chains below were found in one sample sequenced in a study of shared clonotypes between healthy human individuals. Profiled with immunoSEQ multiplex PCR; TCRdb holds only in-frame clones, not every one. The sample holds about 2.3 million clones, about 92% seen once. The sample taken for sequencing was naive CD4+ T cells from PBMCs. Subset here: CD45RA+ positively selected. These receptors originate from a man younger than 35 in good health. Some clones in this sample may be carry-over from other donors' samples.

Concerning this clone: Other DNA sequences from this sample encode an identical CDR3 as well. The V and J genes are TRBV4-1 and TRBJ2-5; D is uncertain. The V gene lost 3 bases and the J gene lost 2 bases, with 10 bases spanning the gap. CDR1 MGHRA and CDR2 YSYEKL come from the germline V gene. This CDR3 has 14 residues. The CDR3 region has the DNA TGCGCCAGCAGCCAGAGAGACTCACAAGAGACCCAGTACTTC. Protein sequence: CASSQRDSQETQYF.

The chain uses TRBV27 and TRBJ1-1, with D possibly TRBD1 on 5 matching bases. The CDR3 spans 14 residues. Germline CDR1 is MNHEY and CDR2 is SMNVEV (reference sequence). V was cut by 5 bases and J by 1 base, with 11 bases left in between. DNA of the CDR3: TGTGCCAGCAGTCCAGGGTACCCGAACACTGAAGCTTTCTTT. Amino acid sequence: CASSPGYPNTEAFF.

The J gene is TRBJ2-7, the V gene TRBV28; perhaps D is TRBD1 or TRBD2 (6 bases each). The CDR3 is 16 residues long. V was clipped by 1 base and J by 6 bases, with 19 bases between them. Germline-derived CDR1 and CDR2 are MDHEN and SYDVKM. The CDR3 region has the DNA TGTGCCAGCAGTTTATTTGGGGGGCTCCGGACACTCGAGCAGTACTTC. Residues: CASSLFGGLRTLEQYF.

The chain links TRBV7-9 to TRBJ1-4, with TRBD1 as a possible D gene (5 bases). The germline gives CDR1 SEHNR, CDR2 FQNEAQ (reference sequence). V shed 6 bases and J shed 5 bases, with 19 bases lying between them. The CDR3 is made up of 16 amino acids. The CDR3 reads CASRQGLLGVNEKLFF. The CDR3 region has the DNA TGTGCCAGCAGGCAGGGTCTTCTGGGGGTGAATGAAAAACTGTTTTTT.

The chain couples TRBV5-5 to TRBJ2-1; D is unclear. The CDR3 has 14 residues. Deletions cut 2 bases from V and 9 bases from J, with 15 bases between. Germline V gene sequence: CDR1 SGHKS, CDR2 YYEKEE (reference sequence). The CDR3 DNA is TGTGCCAGCAGCTTAACCCCGACCCGGTCTGAGCAGTTCTTC. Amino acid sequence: CASSLTPTRSEQFF.

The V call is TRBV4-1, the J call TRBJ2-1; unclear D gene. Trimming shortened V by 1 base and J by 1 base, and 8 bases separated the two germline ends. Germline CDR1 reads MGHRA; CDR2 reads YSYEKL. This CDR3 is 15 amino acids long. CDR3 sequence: CASSQGSVSYNEQFF. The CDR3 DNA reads TGCGCCAGCAGCCAAGGTTCTGTTTCCTACAATGAGCAGTTCTTC.

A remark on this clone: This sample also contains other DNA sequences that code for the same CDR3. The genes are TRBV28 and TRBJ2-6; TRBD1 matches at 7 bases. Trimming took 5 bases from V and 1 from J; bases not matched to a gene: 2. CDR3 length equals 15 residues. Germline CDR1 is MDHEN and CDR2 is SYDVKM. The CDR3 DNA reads TGTGCCAGCAGTCCGACAGGGTCTGGGGCCAACGTCCTGACTTTC. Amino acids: CASSPTGSGANVLTF. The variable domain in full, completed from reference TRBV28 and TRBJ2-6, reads DVKVTQSSRYLVKRTGEKVFLECVQDMDHENMFWYRQDPGLGLRLIYFSYDVKMKEKGDIPEGYSVSREKKERFSLILESASTNQTSMYLCASSPTGSGANVLTFGAGSRLTVL.

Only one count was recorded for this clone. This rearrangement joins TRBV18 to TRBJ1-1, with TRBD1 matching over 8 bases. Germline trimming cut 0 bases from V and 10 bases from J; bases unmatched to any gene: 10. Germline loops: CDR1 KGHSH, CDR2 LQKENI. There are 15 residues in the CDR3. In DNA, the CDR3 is TGTGCCAGCTCACCACCGGGCAGGGGGCGAGGTGGAGCTTTCTTT. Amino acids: CASSPPGRGRGGAFF.

The CDR3 sequence: CASSSGVSEETQYF. CDR3 bases: TGTGCCAGCAGCTCCGGGGTCTCGGAAGAGACCCAGTACTTC. This rearrangement joins TRBV5-4 to TRBJ2-5; TRBD2 might be the D (5 bases). The CDR3 has 14 amino acids. The V and J ends lost 3 bases and 3 bases respectively, with 12 bases between them. Germline V gives CDR1 SGHNT, CDR2 YYREEE (reference sequence).

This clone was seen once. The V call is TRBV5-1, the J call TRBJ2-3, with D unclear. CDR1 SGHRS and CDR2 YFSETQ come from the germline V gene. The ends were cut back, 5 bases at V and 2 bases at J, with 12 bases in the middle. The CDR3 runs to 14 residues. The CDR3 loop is CASRGGGFTDTQYF. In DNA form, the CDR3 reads TGCGCCAGCAGGGGTGGTGGGTTCACAGATACGCAGTATTTT.

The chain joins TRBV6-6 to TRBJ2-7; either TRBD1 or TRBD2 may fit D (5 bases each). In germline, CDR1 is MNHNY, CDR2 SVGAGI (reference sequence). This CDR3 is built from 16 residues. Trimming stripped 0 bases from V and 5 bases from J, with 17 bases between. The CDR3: CASSYSKGGDRNEQYF. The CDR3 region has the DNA TGTGCCAGCAGTTACTCGAAAGGAGGAGACAGAAACGAGCAGTACTTC.

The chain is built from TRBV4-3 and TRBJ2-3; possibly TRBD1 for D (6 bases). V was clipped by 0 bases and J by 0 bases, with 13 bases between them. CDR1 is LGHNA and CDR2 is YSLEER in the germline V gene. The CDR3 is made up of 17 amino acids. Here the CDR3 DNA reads TGCGCCAGCAGCCAAGAACCAGGGGATATTAGCACAGATACGCAGTATTTT. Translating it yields CASSQEPGDISTDTQYF.

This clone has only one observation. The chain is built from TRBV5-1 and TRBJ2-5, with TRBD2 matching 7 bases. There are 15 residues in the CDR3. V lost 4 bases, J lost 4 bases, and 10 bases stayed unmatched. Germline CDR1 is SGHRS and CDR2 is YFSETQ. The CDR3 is CASSLPAGVGETQYF. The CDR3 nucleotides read TGCGCCAGCAGCCTCCCGGCGGGAGTGGGAGAGACCCAGTACTTC.

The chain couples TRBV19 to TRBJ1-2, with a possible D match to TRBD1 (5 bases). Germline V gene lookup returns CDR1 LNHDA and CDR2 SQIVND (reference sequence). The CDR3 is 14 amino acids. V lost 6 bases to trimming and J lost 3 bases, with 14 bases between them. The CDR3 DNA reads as TGTGCCAGTAGGGCGGGCAGGGAGGACTATGGCTACACCTTC. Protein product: CASRAGREDYGYTF.

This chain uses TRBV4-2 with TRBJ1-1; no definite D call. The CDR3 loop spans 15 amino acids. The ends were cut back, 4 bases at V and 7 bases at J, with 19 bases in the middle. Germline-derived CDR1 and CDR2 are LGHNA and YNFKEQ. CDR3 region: CASSLGGDKADEAFF. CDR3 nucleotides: TGTGCCAGCAGCCTGGGCGGGGATAAAGCGGATGAAGCTTTCTTT.

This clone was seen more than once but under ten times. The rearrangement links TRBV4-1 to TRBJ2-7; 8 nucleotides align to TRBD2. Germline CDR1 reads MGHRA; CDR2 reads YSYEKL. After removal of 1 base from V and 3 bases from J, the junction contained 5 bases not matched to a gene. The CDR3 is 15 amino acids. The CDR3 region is CASSQVSLADYEQYF. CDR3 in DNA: TGCGCCAGCAGCCAAGTCTCACTAGCGGACTACGAGCAGTACTTC.

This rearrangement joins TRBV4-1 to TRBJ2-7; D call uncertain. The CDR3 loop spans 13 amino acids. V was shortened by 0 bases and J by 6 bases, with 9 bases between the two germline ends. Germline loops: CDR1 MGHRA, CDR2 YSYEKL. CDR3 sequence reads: CASSQDWAFEQYF. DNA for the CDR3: TGCGCCAGCAGCCAAGATTGGGCGTTCGAGCAGTACTTC.

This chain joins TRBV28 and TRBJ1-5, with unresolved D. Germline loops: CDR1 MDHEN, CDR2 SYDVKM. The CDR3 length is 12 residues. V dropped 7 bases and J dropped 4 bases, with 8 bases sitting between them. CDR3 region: CASTYVNQPQHF. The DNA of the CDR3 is TGTGCCAGCACCTATGTAAATCAGCCCCAGCATTTT. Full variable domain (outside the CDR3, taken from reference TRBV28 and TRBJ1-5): DVKVTQSSRYLVKRTGEKVFLECVQDMDHENMFWYRQDPGLGLRLIYFSYDVKMKEKGDIPEGYSVSREKKERFSLILESASTNQTSMYLCASTYVNQPQHFGDGTRLSIL.

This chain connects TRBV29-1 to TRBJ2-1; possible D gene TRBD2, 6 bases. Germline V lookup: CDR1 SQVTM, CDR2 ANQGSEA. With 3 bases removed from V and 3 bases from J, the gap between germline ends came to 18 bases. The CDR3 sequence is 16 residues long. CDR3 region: CSVDPRTGDGYNEQFF. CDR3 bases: TGCAGCGTTGATCCTAGAACGGGAGATGGCTACAATGAGCAGTTCTTC.

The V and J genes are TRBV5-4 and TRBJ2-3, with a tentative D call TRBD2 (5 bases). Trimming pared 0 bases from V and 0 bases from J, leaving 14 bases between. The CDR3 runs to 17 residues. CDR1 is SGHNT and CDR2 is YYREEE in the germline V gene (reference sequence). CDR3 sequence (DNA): TGTGCCAGCAGCTTGGGGATGAGCGGATCTAGCACAGATACGCAGTATTTT. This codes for CASSLGMSGSSTDTQYF.

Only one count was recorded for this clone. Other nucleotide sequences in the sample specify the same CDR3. CDR3 loop: CASSRLGDTQYF. CDR3 coding DNA: TGTGCCAGCAGTCGACTAGGAGATACGCAGTATTTT. The J gene is TRBJ2-3, the V gene TRBV7-9; the D gene is possibly TRBD2 (6 bases). V was shortened by 6 bases and J by 5 bases, with 9 bases between the two germline ends. Germline assignment: CDR1 SEHNR and CDR2 FQNEAQ (reference sequence). This CDR3 region has 12 residues.

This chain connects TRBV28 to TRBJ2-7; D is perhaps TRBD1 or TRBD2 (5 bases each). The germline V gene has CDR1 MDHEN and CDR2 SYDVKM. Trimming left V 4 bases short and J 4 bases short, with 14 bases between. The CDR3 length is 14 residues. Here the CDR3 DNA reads TGTGCCAGCAGTTGGGGGACGGGGCATTACGAGCAGTACTTC. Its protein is CASSWGTGHYEQYF.

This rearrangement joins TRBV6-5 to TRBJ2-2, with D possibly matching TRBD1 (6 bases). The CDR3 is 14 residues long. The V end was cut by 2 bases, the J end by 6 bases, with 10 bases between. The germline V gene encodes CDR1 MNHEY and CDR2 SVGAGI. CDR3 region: CASSYRGRAGELFF. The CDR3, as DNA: TGTGCCAGCAGTTACAGGGGGAGAGCCGGGGAGCTGTTTTTT.

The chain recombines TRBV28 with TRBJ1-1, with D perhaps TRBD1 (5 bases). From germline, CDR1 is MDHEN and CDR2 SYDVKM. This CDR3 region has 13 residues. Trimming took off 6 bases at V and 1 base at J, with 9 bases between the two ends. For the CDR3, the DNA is TGTGCCAGCAGGTCCGGGGGGAACACTGAAGCTTTCTTT. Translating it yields CASRSGGNTEAFF.

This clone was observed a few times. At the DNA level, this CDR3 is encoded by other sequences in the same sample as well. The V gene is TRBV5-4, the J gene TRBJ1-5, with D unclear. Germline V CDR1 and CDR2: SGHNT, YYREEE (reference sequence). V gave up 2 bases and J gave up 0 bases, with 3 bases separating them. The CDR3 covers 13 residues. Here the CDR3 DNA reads TGTGCCAGCAGCTTAGGTAGCAATCAGCCCCAGCATTTT. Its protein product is CASSLGSNQPQHF.

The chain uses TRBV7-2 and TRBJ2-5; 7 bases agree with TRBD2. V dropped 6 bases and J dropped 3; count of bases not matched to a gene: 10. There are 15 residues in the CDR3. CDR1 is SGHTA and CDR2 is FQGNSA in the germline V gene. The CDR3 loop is CASRLAAKGKETQYF. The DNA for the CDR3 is TGTGCCAGCAGGCTAGCGGCCAAGGGGAAAGAGACCCAGTACTTC.

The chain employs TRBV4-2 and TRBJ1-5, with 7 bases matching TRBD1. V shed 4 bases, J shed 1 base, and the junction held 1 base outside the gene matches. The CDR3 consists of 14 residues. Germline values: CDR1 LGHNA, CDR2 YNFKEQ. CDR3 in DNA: TGTGCCAGCAGCCTGACAGGGAGCAATCAGCCCCAGCATTTT. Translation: CASSLTGSNQPQHF.

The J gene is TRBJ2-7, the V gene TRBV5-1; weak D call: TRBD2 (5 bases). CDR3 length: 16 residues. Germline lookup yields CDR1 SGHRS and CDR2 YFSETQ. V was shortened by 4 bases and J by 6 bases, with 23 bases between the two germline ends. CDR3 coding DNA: TGCGCCAGCAGCCAGACGACACCGGACTCAACTCGCGAGCAGTACTTC. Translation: CASSQTTPDSTREQYF.

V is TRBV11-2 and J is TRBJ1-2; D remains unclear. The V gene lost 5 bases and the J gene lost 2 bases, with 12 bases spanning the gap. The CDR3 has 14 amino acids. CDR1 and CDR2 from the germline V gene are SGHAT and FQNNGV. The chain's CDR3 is CASSPLGQNYGYTF. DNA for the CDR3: TGTGCCAGCAGCCCGTTGGGTCAGAACTATGGCTACACCTTC.